A single sample gave rise to the 29 T cell receptor beta chains below, sequenced in a study of blood T cell repertoires in COVID-19. Produced via immunoSEQ multiplex PCR; TCRdb's table is partial and in-frame only. Here the sample spans about 370,000 clones, roughly 89% being singletons. What was sequenced was PBMCs or T cells enriched from blood (not recorded which). These receptors all stem from a young woman who had recovered from COVID-19.

The chain links TRBV11-2 to TRBJ1-3; D is undetermined. The V gene lost 5 bases and the J gene lost 0 bases, with 14 bases spanning the gap. This CDR3 comprises 16 residues. Germline lookup yields CDR1 SGHAT and CDR2 FQNNGV. CDR3 DNA: TGTGCCAGCAGCCCGCGGTCGAGGGTCTCTGGAAACACCATATATTTT. Its protein is CASSPRSRVSGNTIYF.

The chain employs TRBV2 and TRBJ2-1; a weak D match, TRBD1 (5 bases). The CDR3 runs 14 residues. Germline values: CDR1 SNHLY, CDR2 FYNNEI. Trimming took 9 bases from V and 2 from J, leaving 14 bases between them. The CDR3 sequence: CASSDNQPYNEQFF. DNA of the CDR3: TGTGCCAGTTCGGACAACCAACCCTACAATGAGCAGTTCTTC.

As for this clone: Additional DNA sequences in this sample encode the identical CDR3. This chain links TRBV28 with TRBJ1-2; D not resolved. The CDR3 spans 12 residues. The germline V gene encodes CDR1 MDHEN and CDR2 SYDVKM. V dropped 2 bases and J dropped 4 bases, with 5 bases sitting between them. CDR3 DNA: TGTGCCAGCAGTTTAGGCAGCTATGGCTACACCTTC. Protein product: CASSLGSYGYTF.

J is TRBJ1-2 and V is TRBV25-1, with D maybe TRBD1 (6 bases). Trimming removed 5 bases at V and 3 bases at J, with 16 bases between. Per germline, CDR1 MGHDK and CDR2 SYGVNS. This CDR3 contains 15 residues. CDR3 nucleotide sequence: TGTGCCAGCAGTCCTACGGGTCAGGGGTACTATGGCTACACCTTC. Translating gives CASSPTGQGYYGYTF.

The V and J genes are TRBV24-1 and TRBJ2-3, with TRBD1 matching over 9 bases. This CDR3 is built from 13 residues. Germline-derived CDR1 and CDR2 are KGHDR and SFDVKD. V lost 9 bases, J lost 3 bases, and 3 bases stayed unmatched. CDR3 DNA sequence: TGTGCCACCTTGGACAGGGGAACAGATACGCAGTATTTT. Amino acids: CATLDRGTDTQYF.

The chain recombines TRBV6-5 with TRBJ1-2, with D perhaps matching TRBD1 (5 bases). Germline-derived CDR1 and CDR2 are MNHEY and SVGAGI. The V and J ends lost 7 bases and 4 bases respectively, with 16 bases between them. CDR3 size: 14 residues. The CDR3: CASTARETSYGYTF. The DNA of the CDR3 is TGTGCCAGCACCGCCAGGGAAACCTCCTATGGCTACACCTTC.

The chain recombines TRBV10-3 with TRBJ1-4; tentatively, D is TRBD1 (5 bases). Per the germline V gene, CDR1 is ENHRY and CDR2 is SYGVKD. V was clipped by 2 bases and J by 7 bases, with 11 bases between them. This CDR3 has 14 amino acids. The chain's CDR3 is CAISEGGEGEKLFF. Here the CDR3 DNA reads TGTGCCATCAGTGAGGGAGGGGAAGGTGAAAAACTGTTTTTT.

The gene calls are TRBV5-1 and TRBJ1-2; no definite D call. V was cut by 6 bases and J by 0 bases, with 18 bases left in between. The V gene's germline CDR1 is SGHRS and CDR2 YFSETQ. The length of the CDR3 is 16 residues. The CDR3 nucleotides read TGCGCCAGCACCGAGGGTGAGGGAGTTCCTAACTATGGCTACACCTTC. It codes for CASTEGEGVPNYGYTF. Supplemented by reference TRBV5-1 and TRBJ1-2, the full variable domain reads KAGVTQTPRYLIKTRGQQVTLSCSPISGHRSVSWYQQTPGQGLQFLFEYFSETQRNKGNFPGRFSGRQFSNSRSEMNVSTLELGDSALYLCASTEGEGVPNYGYTFGSGTRLTVV.

The chain has TRBV13 and TRBJ2-7; perhaps TRBD2 as D (5 bases). Germline V CDR1 and CDR2: PRHDT, FYEKMQ (reference sequence). CDR3 length: 14 residues. With 0 bases removed from V and 4 bases from J, the gap between germline ends came to 10 bases. The CDR3 nucleotides are TGTGCCAGCAGCTTAGGTCAACCGGGGTACGAGCAGTACTTC. The encoded protein is CASSLGQPGYEQYF.

The rearrangement links TRBV10-1 to TRBJ2-4; 7 nucleotides line up with TRBD1. Trimming cost V 9 bases and J 1 base; bases outside gene matches: 18. CDR1 and CDR2 from the germline V gene are WNHNN and SYGVQD (reference sequence). The CDR3 is 18 residues long. The CDR3 protein is CARASWDRPFGAKNIQYF. The DNA of the CDR3 is TGCGCCAGGGCTTCGTGGGACAGACCTTTTGGGGCCAAAAACATTCAGTACTTC.

The chain recombines TRBV19 with TRBJ2-1; D gene ambiguous. The CDR3 is made up of 13 amino acids. The V end was cut by 3 bases, the J end by 0 bases, with 3 bases between. CDR1 is LNHDA and CDR2 is SQIVND in the germline V gene (reference sequence). This CDR3 is CASSIGSYNEQFF. In nucleotides, the CDR3 is TGTGCCAGTAGTATCGGCTCCTACAATGAGCAGTTCTTC.

This clone was observed a handful of times. V gene TRBV30 combines with J gene TRBJ2-7, with 7 bases that match TRBD2. Trimming at V came to 8 bases and at J to 1 base, leaving 2 bases not matched to a gene. Germline V lookup: CDR1 GTSNPN, CDR2 SVGIG (reference sequence). The CDR3 is 11 residues long. DNA for the CDR3: TGTGCCGCGGGGGAATCCTACGAGCAGTACTTC. Protein sequence: CAAGESYEQYF.

This clone was detected once. The genes are TRBV4-3 and TRBJ2-3, with 10 bases fitting TRBD2. This CDR3 spans 17 amino acids. In germline, CDR1 is LGHNA, CDR2 YSLEER. J was trimmed by 2 bases and V by 0 bases; bases with no gene match: 5. CDR3 DNA sequence: TGCGCCAGCAGCCAAGAGCTAGCGGGGGTGAACACAGATACGCAGTATTTT. It translates to CASSQELAGVNTDTQYF.

V is TRBV3-1 (or the pseudogene TRBV3-2) and J is TRBJ2-5; a weak D match, TRBD2 (5 bases). CDR3 length equals 14 residues. V was shortened by 3 bases and J by 1 base, with 9 bases between the two germline ends. CDR1 is LGHDT and CDR2 is YNNKEL in the germline V gene (reference sequence). CDR3 in amino acids: CASSHRESQETQYF. In nucleotides, the CDR3 is TGTGCCAGCAGCCATAGGGAGTCCCAAGAGACCCAGTACTTC.

The chain is built from TRBV2 and TRBJ1-4, with TRBD1 matching over 8 bases. J was trimmed by 6 bases and V by 1 base; bases with no gene match: 4. Germline V gene sequence: CDR1 SNHLY, CDR2 FYNNEI. This CDR3 comprises 15 residues. The CDR3 here is CASSEGQGAHEKLFF. The CDR3, as DNA: TGTGCCAGCAGTGAAGGGCAGGGGGCGCATGAAAAACTGTTTTTT.

The chain links TRBV11-2 to TRBJ2-7, with 7 bases lining up with TRBD2. The junction had 10 bases not matched to a gene; V was cut back by 6 bases and J by 2 bases. The germline CDR1 and CDR2 sequences are SGHAT and FQNNGV. There are 15 residues in the CDR3. CDR3 residues: CASSSGWGRAYEQYF. CDR3 bases: TGTGCCAGCAGTTCGGGATGGGGGAGGGCCTACGAGCAGTACTTC.

The chain recombines TRBV4-1 with TRBJ2-2; 7 bases align to TRBD2. Germline V gene data show CDR1 as MGHRA and CDR2 as YSYEKL. The CDR3 covers 16 residues. V was pared by 4 bases and J by 4 bases, with 9 bases of the junction left unmatched. Here the CDR3 reads CASSRGGGALTGELFF. The CDR3 DNA reads as TGCGCCAGCAGCCGTGGGGGAGGGGCGCTCACCGGGGAGCTGTTTTTT.

The chain is built from TRBV20-1 and TRBJ1-1, with 7 bases fitting TRBD1. CDR1 and CDR2 from the germline V gene are DFQATT and SNEGSKA (reference sequence). This CDR3 is 11 amino acids long. J was trimmed by 10 bases and V by 3 bases; bases with no gene match: 5. The CDR3 spells CSARGTVAAFF. For the CDR3, the DNA is TGCAGTGCTAGGGGGACAGTTGCAGCTTTCTTT.

The V gene is TRBV4-2, the J gene TRBJ2-5; D is unresolved. Trimming took 6 bases from V and 1 from J, leaving 3 bases between them. CDR1 is LGHNA, CDR2 YNFKEQ, per germline. CDR3 length equals 11 residues. The CDR3 is CASRSQETQYF. Here the CDR3 DNA reads TGTGCCAGCAGGAGCCAAGAGACCCAGTACTTC.

This chain uses TRBV19 with TRBJ2-1; D ambiguous. V lost 1 base and J lost 0, with 10 bases in between. Germline lookup yields CDR1 LNHDA and CDR2 SQIVND (reference sequence). CDR3 size: 16 residues. The CDR3 region is CASSIVPVLSYNEQFF. The CDR3 DNA reads as TGTGCCAGTAGTATAGTTCCGGTTCTCTCCTACAATGAGCAGTTCTTC. The full variable domain, completed using reference TRBV19 and TRBJ2-1, is DGGITQSPKYLFRKEGQNVTLSCEQNLNHDAMYWYRQDPGQGLRLIYYSQIVNDFQKGDIAEGYSVSREKKESFPLTVTSAQKNPTAFYLCASSIVPVLSYNEQFFGPGTRLTVL.

The rearrangement links TRBV5-1 to TRBJ2-3; weak D call: TRBD2 (6 bases). Germline values: CDR1 SGHRS, CDR2 YFSETQ. The CDR3 has 16 residues. Trimming removed 0 bases at V and 7 bases at J, with 18 bases between. In nucleotides, the CDR3 is TGCGCCAGCAGCTTGGCCTTATCGGGAGTGGGTTATACGCAGTATTTT. It codes for CASSLALSGVGYTQYF.

This clone was seen a single time. The J gene is TRBJ1-5, the V gene TRBV21-1. TRBV21-1 is described as a pseudogene. The CDR3 loop spans 16 amino acids. The CDR3 is CAIAGPTYNGNQPQHF. DNA of the CDR3: TGTGCCATCGCGGGACCTACCTATAATGGCAATCAGCCCCAGCATTTT.

The CDR3 reads CASSLTGNKPYEQYF. The CDR3 bases are TGTGCCAGCAGCTTGACAGGGAACAAGCCCTACGAGCAGTACTTC. The chain has TRBV5-6 and TRBJ2-7, with D possibly being TRBD1 (6 bases). Germline CDR1 SGHDT, CDR2 YYEEEE. Trimming took off 1 base at V and 2 bases at J, with 13 bases between the two ends. The CDR3 loop spans 15 amino acids.

Only a few counts were recorded for this clone. Likely a read error: the CDR3 ends without its conserved phenylalanine or tryptophan. The DNA is left out, because the CDR3 cannot be placed on it with certainty; the CDR3 is given as TCRdb lists it. This chain links TRBV21-1 with TRBJ1-2; TRBD1, as called in the table, went unchecked against the DNA. TRBV21-1 has pseudogene status. The CDR3 is 13 amino acids in total, end residues counted. CDR3 region: CASRLKPTGQTFT.

This chain connects TRBV15 to TRBJ2-1, with TRBD2 matching 7 bases. CDR1 LNHNV and CDR2 YYDKDF come from the germline V gene (reference sequence). The V segment lost 5 bases and the J segment 8 bases; nucleotides outside the gene matches: 9. This CDR3 comprises 14 residues. CDR3 protein: CATSEGLENDEQFF. The CDR3 bases are TGTGCCACCAGCGAAGGACTAGAGAACGATGAGCAGTTCTTC.

The chain has TRBV18 and TRBJ1-1, with a weak D call TRBD1 (6 bases). The germline V gene has CDR1 KGHSH and CDR2 LQKENI. V lost 3 bases and J lost 7, with 12 bases in between. The CDR3 has 13 residues. CDR3 sequence reads: CASSPVWGREAFF. The CDR3 region has the DNA TGTGCCAGCTCACCTGTTTGGGGGCGTGAAGCTTTCTTT.

The chain has TRBV9 and TRBJ1-2; the match to TRBD1 covers 9 bases. There are 15 residues in the CDR3. Germline CDR1 and CDR2: SGDLS and YYNGEE. Trimming took 0 bases from V and 4 from J; bases not matched to a gene: 4. In nucleotides, the CDR3 is TGTGCCAGCAGCGTAGGGGACAGGGCACCCTATGGCTACACCTTC. This gives the protein CASSVGDRAPYGYTF.

The chain uses TRBV4-1 and TRBJ2-7; D gene ambiguous. Trimming removed 1 base from V and 4 bases from J, with 11 bases in between. This CDR3 has 14 amino acids. CDR1 is MGHRA and CDR2 is YSYEKL in the germline V gene. In DNA form, the CDR3 reads TGCGCCAGCAGCCAAGGTTTTGGCCAGTACGAGCAGTACTTC. Protein product: CASSQGFGQYEQYF.

A few counts support this clone. CDR3 sequence: CASSLARHSNQPQHF. CDR3 DNA sequence: TGTGCCAGCAGCTTGGCCAGGCATAGCAATCAGCCCCAGCATTTT. The chain is built from TRBV5-8 and TRBJ1-5; D is ambiguous. Germline CDR1 reads SGHTS; CDR2 reads YDEGEE. The CDR3 runs to 15 residues. Trimming pared 0 bases from V and 0 bases from J, leaving 7 bases between.